This T cell receptor beta chain comes out of a study of shared clonotypes between healthy human individuals (dated by TCRdb to the early 2020s). Describing the broader study: A few men and two women, aged 18 to 49 years, made up the cohort. To increase sequencing depth and limit assay-specific biases, TCR repertoire library preparation and sequencing were carried out by different laboratories using diverse techniques. Each donor's leukapheresis produced roughly between about 0.9 and 9.5 billion PBMCs. To estimate repertoire size and how much clonotype sharing occurs between individuals, the study deeply sequenced the blood TCR repertoires of five healthy adults.

Using the deep immunoSEQ assay, multiplex PCR amplified TCR CDR3 regions from genomic DNA. For each cell subset, the extracted genomic DNA was distributed evenly across all wells of several immunoSEQ 96-well plates, and each plate served as one replicate. For unsorted PBMC, each replicate PCR was loaded with 250 to 300 ng genomic DNA, equivalent to approximately 33,000 T cell genomes. Ten immunoSEQ deep assay plates were used to sequence unsorted PBMC genomic DNA. Purified libraries were quantified with a Qubit 3.0 fluorometer, sized on a Bioanalyzer 2100, and re-quantified with the KAPA Library Quantification kit. Every immunoSEQ 96-well plate was sequenced on a dedicated single-read 150-cycle Illumina NextSeq 550 flow cell. The authors processed their data as follows. Because the immunoSEQ output held only junctional sequences and lacked quality scores, the filtering could not match the filtering applied to full-length reads. Sequences were annotated with PyIR, a Python wrapper for IgBLAST v1.9, and V/J genes and CDR3 were assigned using IMGT germline references. Reads with weak V/J assignments (E-value above 1e-6), missing CDR3, stop codons, out-of-frame junctions, or ambiguous translated residues were removed. A V3J clonotype was defined by an identical inferred V gene, J gene, and CDR3 amino acid sequence. To compute the percentage overlap between repertoires, the number of shared unique clonotypes was divided by the size of the smaller repertoire. Repertoire richness was assessed with RTK rarefaction, the Chao1 estimator, and Recon v2.1 estimates of unobserved clonotypes. TCRdb took this table from immuneACCESS and kept in-frame rearrangements with V and J called. Such tables lack part of the clones; where checked against another copy, unresolved V genes explain under half of the gap, and the rest is unexplained. V, J and clone size are taken as reported in that table, and D and trimming were inferred from the DNA itself. The table for this sample lists about 450,000 clones; 79% of them were counted only once. The ten largest clones capture about 12% of the sample.

What the authors observed across the whole study: Only blood was sampled, and tissue TCR repertoires likely differ from those in blood. The genetic and exposure-history diversity represented was limited by the small number of donors. Based on pairwise subsampling, the degree of clonotype sharing among donors was expected to be affected by sequencing depth.

Worth noting for this clone: The antigen this receptor binds is unknown. No base-level quality is on record; no much larger clone is a single base apart.

Healthy HIV-negative adults with no recently reported acute infections or vaccinations were included as donors. Only Caucasian adults living in Nashville, Tennessee, USA were represented among the donors. For unsorted samples, tens of millions of PBMCs were counted, and genomic DNA was extracted using the QIAamp DNA Blood Mini kit. After blood collection by leukapheresis, PBMCs were isolated using Ficoll-Histopaque density gradient centrifugation and then cryopreserved in the vapor phase of liquid nitrogen. The clonotype comes from a woman in her thirties or forties in good health. Some clones in this sample may be carry-over from other donors' samples. Input material: PBMCs.

The bases read TGTGCCAGCAGCCGTAGCAGTGGACAGGGTACGGACGAAAAACTGTTTTTT. Translated, it gives CASSRSSGQGTDEKLFF. Rearrangement joined TRBV7-9 to TRBJ1-4, and 8 bases in between align with TRBD1. Reading the germline V gene (reference sequence) gives CDR1 SEHNR and CDR2 FQNEAQ. Here V drops 5 bases and J drops 8 bases, and the junction holds 16 bases not matched to any gene. The CDR3 runs 17 amino acids, cysteine and phenylalanine included. CDR3 DNA is the only sequence kept; it has 51 bases, read in frame from the first base.